This is a list of T cell receptor beta chains from one sample in a study of cytomegalovirus exposure and HLA in healthy donors. Produced via immunoSEQ multiplex PCR; TCRdb's table is partial and in-frame only. This table holds 150,000 to 200,000 clones, 79% found once. The sample comprised PBMCs. The receptors were sampled from a man aged 40-49 years in good health and CMV-seronegative. Both conserved end residues are part of each CDR3. A D gene is named only where the DNA matches it firmly. Clone size is given for some rows only: seen once, a few or many times, or a class if the clone is expanded.

D | J | V | size | CDR3 | DNA
NA | TRBJ2-7 | TRBV5-1 | NA | CASSSWGRGNYEQYF | TGCGCCAGCAGCTCCTGGGGTAGGGGGAACTACGAGCAGTACTTC
NA | TRBJ2-7 | TRBV1 | NA | CTSSQTTTGTGLYEQYF | TGCACCAGCAGCCAGACTACCACCGGGACAGGGCTCTACGAGCAGTACTTC
NA | TRBJ2-7 | TRBV5-6 | NA | CASSPAGVGQQYF | TGTGCCAGCAGCCCTGCCGGGGTTGGGCAGCAGTACTTC
TRBD1 | TRBJ2-5 | TRBV29-1 | once | CSVGDRAASGQETQYF | TGCAGCGTTGGGGACAGGGCGGCTAGCGGCCAAGAGACCCAGTACTTC
NA | TRBJ2-3 | TRBV27 | NA | CASYKRGTDTQYF | TGTGCCAGCTATAAGAGGGGCACAGATACGCAGTATTTT
NA | TRBJ2-6 | TRBV27 | NA | CASSPRTVDLSGANVLTF | TGTGCCAGCAGTCCACGGACAGTGGATCTCTCTGGGGCCAACGTCCTGACTTTC
NA | TRBJ2-2 | TRBV7-9 | NA | CASSLGAFTGELFF | TGTGCCAGCAGCTTAGGGGCATTCACCGGGGAGCTGTTTTTT
TRBD2 | TRBJ2-3 | TRBV27 | NA | CASSTTWGGSPDTQYF | TGTGCCAGCAGTACGACCTGGGGCGGGAGCCCAGATACGCAGTATTTT
TRBD1 | TRBJ2-1 | TRBV28 | NA | CASSDRGQGGRNEQFF | TGTGCCAGCAGTGATCGCGGACAGGGAGGTAGGAATGAGCAGTTCTTC
TRBD2 | TRBJ2-7 | TRBV5-4 | NA | CASRASGRSLKQYF | TGTGCCAGCAGGGCTAGCGGGAGATCCCTAAAGCAGTACTTC
TRBD1 | TRBJ2-3 | TRBV9 | NA | CASSAGTATSTDTQYF | TGTGCCAGCAGCGCCGGGACAGCAACTAGCACAGATACGCAGTATTTT
NA | TRBJ1-3 | TRBV11-2 | NA | CASSPPGGAGNTIYF | TGTGCCAGCAGCCCCCCGGGAGGGGCCGGAAACACCATATATTTT
NA | TRBJ2-1 | TRBV7-9 | NA | CASSLLQAPYNEQFF | TGTGCCAGCAGCTTACTACAGGCCCCATACAATGAGCAGTTCTTC
NA | TRBJ2-3 | TRBV7-8 | NA | CLTGTLSTDTQYF | TGCCTTACAGGGACACTTAGCACAGATACGCAGTATTTT
TRBD1 | TRBJ2-7 | TRBV7-6 | NA | CASSLGQGNEQYF | TGTGCCAGCAGCCTGGGACAGGGCAACGAGCAGTACTTC
TRBD2 | TRBJ2-3 | TRBV29-1 | few | CSVPGLAADTQYF | TGCAGCGTTCCGGGACTAGCGGCAGATACGCAGTATTTT
NA | TRBJ1-1 | TRBV7-2 | once | CASSLVLGAEAFF | TGTGCCAGCAGCTTAGTTTTAGGAGCCGAAGCTTTCTTT
TRBD2 | TRBJ2-7 | TRBV15 | NA | CATSRELADSYEQYF | TGTGCCACCAGCAGAGAACTAGCGGATAGCTACGAGCAGTACTTC
TRBD2 | TRBJ2-1 | TRBV5-6 | NA | CASSLRAGGTYNEQFF | TGTGCCAGCAGCTTGAGAGCGGGAGGAACCTACAATGAGCAGTTCTTC
TRBD2 | TRBJ2-1 | TRBV5-1 | NA | CASSGGVVSSYNEQFF | TGCGCCAGCAGCGGGGGGGTTGTTAGCTCCTACAATGAGCAGTTCTTC
TRBD2 | TRBJ2-7 | TRBV6-1 | NA | CASSRGLADPYEQYF | TGTGCCAGCAGCCGGGGACTAGCGGACCCCTACGAGCAGTACTTC
NA | TRBJ1-2 | TRBV27 | NA | CASSLRDGFGYTF | TGTGCCAGCAGTCTGCGGGACGGCTTTGGCTACACCTTC
TRBD1 | TRBJ1-6 | TRBV27 | NA | CASRLRGQGHSPLHF | TGTGCCAGCAGGTTAAGGGGACAGGGGCATTCACCCCTCCACTTT
TRBD2 | TRBJ2-7 | TRBV30 | NA | CAWTGTSYEQYF | TGTGCCTGGACCGGGACTAGCTACGAGCAGTACTTC
NA | TRBJ2-2 | TRBV7-8 | NA | CASSLAWAGGTGELFF | TGTGCCAGCAGCTTAGCTTGGGCAGGGGGGACCGGGGAGCTGTTTTTT
TRBD1 | TRBJ2-5 | TRBV28 | NA | CASSLDRVRGETQYF | TGTGCCAGCAGCTTGGACAGGGTGAGAGGGGAGACCCAGTACTTC
TRBD2 | TRBJ2-2 | TRBV5-4 | few | CASSEPSGRNTGELFF | TGTGCCAGCAGCGAACCTAGCGGGAGGAACACCGGGGAGCTGTTTTTT
NA | TRBJ2-2 | TRBV2 | few | CASSGGRHTGELFF | TGTGCCAGCAGTGGGGGGCGCCATACCGGGGAGCTGTTTTTT
NA | TRBJ2-1 | TRBV11-3 | NA | CASSSGGGQFF | TGTGCCAGCAGCTCGGGCGGAGGGCAGTTCTTC
TRBD2 | TRBJ2-3 | TRBV7-7 | NA | CASSQHQASGSLDTQYF | TGTGCTAGCAGCCAACACCAGGCTAGCGGGAGCCTTGATACGCAGTATTTT
TRBD2 | TRBJ2-1 | TRBV5-4 | NA | CASSLGGTSSYNEQFF | TGTGCCAGCAGCTTGGGTGGGACTAGTTCCTACAATGAGCAGTTCTTC
TRBD2 | TRBJ2-2 | TRBV19 | NA | CASSASGRGTGELFF | TGTGCCAGTAGTGCGAGCGGGAGAGGAACCGGGGAGCTGTTTTTT
NA | TRBJ1-4 | TRBV13 | NA | CASSLGRGDFGKLFF | TGTGCCAGCAGCTTAGGGCGGGGAGATTTTGGGAAACTGTTTTTT
TRBD2 | TRBJ2-2 | TRBV28 | once | CAVYQTSGSPSGELFF | TGTGCCGTTTATCAAACTAGCGGGAGCCCCTCCGGGGAGCTGTTTTTT
TRBD1 | TRBJ1-6 | TRBV30 | NA | CAWTDRVQSPLHF | TGTGCCTGGACCGACAGGGTGCAATCACCCCTCCACTTT
NA | TRBJ1-1 | TRBV5-4 | NA | CASSYGWNTEAFF | TGTGCCAGCAGCTACGGGTGGAACACTGAAGCTTTCTTT
NA | TRBJ1-2 | TRBV28 | once | CASRVLNGYTF | TGTGCCAGCCGGGTCCTCAATGGCTACACCTTC
NA | TRBJ2-7 | TRBV15 | once | CATSREGGVRGQYF | TGTGCCACCAGCAGGGAGGGCGGAGTACGTGGGCAGTACTTC
TRBD1 | TRBJ2-3 | TRBV19 | once | CASSIGDRASTDTQYF | TGTGCCAGTAGTATTGGGGACAGGGCTAGCACAGATACGCAGTATTTT
TRBD2 | TRBJ2-3 | TRBV5-6 | NA | CASSLEASGPFTDTQYF | TGTGCCAGCAGCTTGGAGGCTAGCGGGCCGTTCACAGATACGCAGTATTTT
TRBD1 | TRBJ1-1 | TRBV5-5 | NA | CASSLSGTVLNTEAFF | TGTGCCAGCAGCCTCTCCGGGACAGTCTTGAACACTGAAGCTTTCTTT
TRBD2 | TRBJ2-1 | TRBV18 | NA | CASSRGTSGAYNEQFF | TGTGCCAGCTCTCGGGGGACTAGCGGAGCTTACAATGAGCAGTTCTTC
TRBD2 | TRBJ2-3 | TRBV5-1 | NA | CASSLEAGGSTDTQYF | TGCGCCAGCAGCTTGGAAGCGGGAGGGAGCACAGATACGCAGTATTTT
TRBD2 | TRBJ2-3 | TRBV7-9 | NA | CASSEGLALSDTQYF | TGTGCCAGCAGCGAAGGACTAGCGCTAAGCGATACGCAGTATTTT
NA | TRBJ2-3 | TRBV29-1 | NA | CSALSGISTDTQYF | TGCAGCGCCCTCTCTGGCATAAGCACAGATACGCAGTATTTT
NA | TRBJ2-3 | TRBV6-5 | NA | CASSTRQANTDTQYF | TGTGCCAGCAGTACTAGACAGGCCAACACAGATACGCAGTATTTT
TRBD1 | TRBJ1-2 | TRBV7-2 | NA | CASSPGTGRAYGYTF | TGTGCCAGCAGCCCCGGGACAGGGCGGGCCTATGGCTACACCTTC